These 30 T cell receptor beta chains originate from one sample sequenced in a study of metastatic and nonmetastatic thyroid tumors. TCRdb re-called clones from the PCR reads using MiXCR. The sample lists approximately 42,000 clones; 20% to 30% were seen once. No patient had received any treatment before thyroid surgery. Material: tumor tissue. The receptors were sampled from a female donor with papillary thyroid cancer or a benign thyroid nodule (not recorded which). Some clones in this sample may be carry-over from other donors' samples.

The chain uses TRBV7-3 and TRBJ2-2; 11 nucleotides match TRBD2. The CDR3 is 16 amino acids. CDR1 and CDR2 (germline): SGHTA, FQGTGA. With V trimmed by 5 bases and J by 3 bases, 5 bases remained unmatched. This CDR3 reads CASSTAGLADTGELFF. CDR3 in DNA: TGTGCCAGCAGCACGGCGGGACTAGCGGACACCGGGGAGCTGTTTTTT.

This chain links TRBV20-1 with TRBJ1-5; the D gene is possibly TRBD1 (5 bases). Germline lookup yields CDR1 DFQATT and CDR2 SNEGSKA (reference sequence). The CDR3 runs 17 residues. Trimming took off 7 bases at V and 0 bases at J, with 22 bases between the two ends. The CDR3 sequence is CSVHGSGTYYSNQPQHF. In DNA, the CDR3 is TGCAGTGTTCACGGTAGTGGGACGTACTATAGCAATCAGCCCCAGCATTTT.

This clone has at least ten counts. The chain is built from TRBV20-1 and TRBJ2-1; D perhaps matches TRBD1 (6 bases). Trimming removed 4 bases from V and 7 bases from J, with 17 bases in between. Germline CDR1 is DFQATT and CDR2 is SNEGSKA (reference sequence). This CDR3 contains 14 residues. The CDR3 here is CSATDSSTGNEQFF. In DNA form, the CDR3 reads TGCAGTGCTACGGACAGCAGTACGGGTAATGAGCAGTTCTTC.

This clone was observed at least ten times. This chain uses TRBV6-5 with TRBJ2-1; D is perhaps TRBD2 (5 bases). Germline lookup yields CDR1 MNHEY and CDR2 SVGAGI. V was trimmed by 6 bases and J by 0 bases, leaving 18 bases between them. The CDR3 sequence is 17 residues long. The CDR3 is CASSSSYLASSYNEQFF. The CDR3 bases are TGTGCCAGCAGCTCATCATATCTAGCCAGCTCCTACAATGAGCAGTTCTTC.

By its share, this clone is medium-sized. The chain uses TRBV13 and TRBJ1-2, with 10 bases aligning to TRBD1. The CDR3 consists of 16 residues. J lost 3 bases, V lost 3 bases, and 7 bases had no gene match. Germline CDR1 is PRHDT and CDR2 is FYEKMQ (reference sequence). The CDR3 sequence is CASSFLRQGAYYGYTF. DNA of the CDR3: TGTGCCAGCAGCTTCCTACGACAGGGGGCATACTATGGCTACACCTTC.

The J gene is TRBJ2-7, the V gene TRBV11-2; TRBD2 agrees at 13 bases. J lost 2 bases, V lost 5 bases, and 9 bases had no gene match. The CDR3 covers 17 residues. In germline, CDR1 is SGHAT, CDR2 FQNNGV. CDR3 nucleotide sequence: TGTGCCAGCAGCATCCTCAGGACTAGCGGGAGCACCTACGAGCAGTACTTC. It is translated as CASSILRTSGSTYEQYF.

This clone was counted at least ten times. This rearrangement joins TRBV10-3 to TRBJ1-1; 7 positions match TRBD1. Trimming took 6 bases from V and 5 from J; bases not matched to a gene: 9. Germline loops: CDR1 ENHRY, CDR2 SYGVKD. The CDR3 has 14 residues. The CDR3 protein is CAIREGAVVTEAFF. CDR3 coding DNA: TGTGCCATCAGGGAGGGGGCAGTGGTGACTGAAGCTTTCTTT.

This clone came up a few times. At one end the junction does not follow the germline gene, possibly because of a read error. The rearrangement joins TRBV28 to TRBJ2-5, with D perhaps TRBD2 (6 bases). Germline loops: CDR1 MDHEN, CDR2 SYDVKM. There are 16 residues in the CDR3. CDR3 DNA: TGTGCCAGCAGTTTGGGGGGTGGCATTGGGCAAGAGGCCCAGTACTTC. Translating it yields CASSLGGGIGQEAQYF. The full variable domain, with the rest looked up from reference TRBV28 and TRBJ2-5, is DVKVTQSSRYLVKRTGEKVFLECVQDMDHENMFWYRQDPGLGLRLIYFSYDVKMKEKGDIPEGYSVSREKKERFSLILESASTNQTSMYLCASSLGGGIGQEAQYFGPGTRLLVL.

This clone occurred a few times. The CDR3 loop reads CATSPGGSYEQYF. The DNA of the CDR3 is TGTGCCACCAGTCCAGGGGGCTCCTACGAGCAGTACTTC. The chain has TRBV24-1 and TRBJ2-7, with 7 bases matching TRBD1. J was trimmed by 0 bases and V by 6 bases; bases with no gene match: 1. Germline V CDR1 and CDR2: KGHDR, SFDVKD. The CDR3 is 13 residues long.

This clone turned up a few times. This chain uses TRBV12-3 or TRBV12-4 with TRBJ2-7; D remains unclear. The CDR3 length is 12 residues. V was pared by 5 bases and J by 4 bases, with 9 bases between. The CDR3: CASSLTLYEQYF. CDR3 sequence (DNA): TGTGCCAGCAGTCTTACCCTATACGAGCAGTACTTC.

This clone was detected many times. V is TRBV19 and J is TRBJ1-5; D remains unclear. Germline loops: CDR1 LNHDA, CDR2 SQIVND (reference sequence). This CDR3 contains 16 residues. Trimming took off 3 bases at V and 1 base at J, with 13 bases between the two ends. The CDR3 DNA sequence: TGTGCCAGTAGTATTAGGCCGCACCTGAGCAATCAGCCCCAGCATTTT. It is translated as CASSIRPHLSNQPQHF.

This clone was counted a few times. The chain recombines TRBV7-2 with TRBJ2-7; no reliable D call. The CDR3 extends over 11 amino acids. The V end lost 3 bases, the J end lost 5 bases, and 5 bases lay between the germline ends. Germline values: CDR1 SGHTA, CDR2 FQGNSA. This CDR3 reads CASSFVHEQYF. In DNA, the CDR3 is TGTGCCAGCAGCTTCGTCCACGAGCAGTACTTC.

The chain is built from TRBV11-2 and TRBJ2-6; unclear D gene. The length of the CDR3 is 17 residues. The germline CDR1 and CDR2 sequences are SGHAT and FQNNGV. Trimming removed 5 bases at V and 0 bases at J, with 14 bases between. The CDR3 DNA reads TGTGCCAGCAGCCCTAGGGTCCAACGCTCTGGGGCCAACGTCCTGACTTTC. It encodes CASSPRVQRSGANVLTF. The entire variable domain, with the rest obtained from reference TRBV11-2 and TRBJ2-6, is as follows: EAGVAQSPRYKIIEKRQSVAFWCNPISGHATLYWYQQILGQGPKLLIQFQNNGVVDDSQLPKDRFSAERLKGVDSTLKIQPAKLEDSAVYLCASSPRVQRSGANVLTFGAGSRLTVL.

This clone was detected ten times or more. The chain is built from TRBV5-1 and TRBJ2-3; 8 nucleotides line up with TRBD1. Germline trimming cut 3 bases from V and 3 bases from J; bases unmatched to any gene: 3. Germline CDR1 SGHRS, CDR2 YFSETQ. CDR3 length: 14 residues. The CDR3 loop is CASSYWTGTDTQYF. CDR3 sequence (DNA): TGCGCCAGCAGCTACTGGACAGGGACAGATACGCAGTATTTT.

This clone occurred many times. The chain employs TRBV20-1 and TRBJ2-7; 10 bases agree with TRBD2. The J segment lost 4 bases and the V segment lost 0 bases, leaving 6 bases of the junction unmatched. Looked up from germline, CDR1 is DFQATT and CDR2 is SNEGSKA (reference sequence). CDR3 length equals 15 residues. The CDR3 sequence is CSAREPSGGNYEQYF. The CDR3 DNA reads TGCAGTGCTAGAGAACCTAGCGGGGGAAATTACGAGCAGTACTTC.

At least ten counts were recorded for this clone. CDR3 sequence: CASSTAGGYYNEQFF. The CDR3 bases are TGCGCCAGCAGCACCGCAGGGGGCTACTACAATGAGCAGTTCTTC. V is TRBV5-1 and J is TRBJ2-1; TRBD1 matches 8 bases. The CDR3 length is 15 residues. CDR1 and CDR2 (germline): SGHRS, YFSETQ. V was clipped by 4 bases and J by 3 bases; unmatched bases: 6.

This clone occurred many times. This chain uses TRBV27 with TRBJ1-6; 7 positions match TRBD1. This CDR3 is built from 13 residues. V shed 7 bases and J 10 bases; nucleotides not matched to a gene: 7. Germline CDR1 and CDR2: MNHEY and SMNVEV (reference sequence). CDR3 in amino acids: CASTRGRGSPLHF. The CDR3 nucleotides are TGTGCCAGCACCAGGGGGAGAGGATCACCCCTCCACTTT.

This clone has only a few counts. The rearrangement joins TRBV20-1 to TRBJ2-7; 8 positions agree with TRBD1. CDR1 and CDR2 (germline): DFQATT, SNEGSKA (reference sequence). With 6 bases clipped from V and 0 bases from J, the junction kept 10 bases outside the gene matches. The CDR3 has 15 amino acids. In nucleotides, the CDR3 is TGCAGTGCAAACCCGGGACAGGTAACCTCCTACGAGCAGTACTTC. Translation gives CSANPGQVTSYEQYF.

J is TRBJ1-6 and V is TRBV20-1; no clear D gene. The CDR3 contains 13 residues. Trimming cost V 2 bases and J 7 bases, with 9 bases left between them. Germline CDR1 reads DFQATT; CDR2 reads SNEGSKA (reference sequence). The CDR3: CSARPHPNSPLHF. Here the CDR3 DNA reads TGCAGTGCTAGACCTCACCCCAATTCACCCCTCCACTTT.

J is TRBJ1-2 and V is TRBV6-1; tentative D call: TRBD1 (6 bases). The CDR3 is 17 residues long. In germline, CDR1 is MNHNS, CDR2 SASEGT. V was shortened by 7 bases and J by 2 bases, with 23 bases between the two germline ends. The CDR3 DNA is TGTGCCAGCACTCAAGGGGGGGGATATCATTCCAACTATGGCTACACCTTC. Its translation: CASTQGGGYHSNYGYTF.

This clone was counted between two and nine times. The gene calls are TRBV10-3 and TRBJ2-1; a weak D match, TRBD2 (6 bases). The CDR3 covers 16 residues. The germline V gene encodes CDR1 ENHRY and CDR2 SYGVKD. Trimming left V 4 bases short and J 8 bases short, with 21 bases between. This chain's CDR3 is CAISVTSKRGVDEQFF. CDR3 in DNA: TGTGCCATCAGTGTTACTAGCAAACGGGGTGTCGATGAGCAGTTCTTC.

In this sample, this clone turned up a few times. The V gene is TRBV15, the J gene TRBJ1-2; D is perhaps TRBD1 (6 bases). This CDR3 comprises 13 residues. CDR1 is LNHNV, CDR2 YYDKDF, per germline (reference sequence). Trimming shortened V by 1 base and J by 4 bases, and 7 bases separated the two germline ends. CDR3 DNA: TGTGCCACCAGCAGAGCGACAGGCTATGGCTACACCTTC. Its translation: CATSRATGYGYTF. Complete variable domain (other parts from reference TRBV15 and TRBJ1-2): DAMVIQNPRYQVTQFGKPVTLSCSQTLNHNVMYWYQQKSSQAPKLLFHYYDKDFNNEADTPDNFQSRRPNTSFCFLDIRSPGLGDTAMYLCATSRATGYGYTFGSGTRLTVV.

On this clone: Being one base from a much bigger clone, this may be a read error. The rearrangement uses TRBV6-2 or TRBV6-3 and TRBJ2-1; D is undetermined. Germline CDR1 is MNHEY and CDR2 is SVGEGT. Trimming cost V 2 bases and J 4 bases, with 6 bases left between them. CDR3 length equals 13 residues. CDR3 DNA sequence: TGTGCCAGCAGTTACAGTGATTACAATGAGCAGTTCTTC. Protein product: CASSYSDYNEQFF.

This clone was seen ten or more times. The gene calls are TRBV7-2 and TRBJ2-5; a possible D gene is TRBD1 (6 bases). Germline CDR1 is SGHTA and CDR2 is FQGNSA. There are 15 residues in the CDR3. Trimming took 1 base from V and 1 from J, leaving 10 bases between them. The CDR3 loop is CASSLVVDSQETQYF. The CDR3 DNA sequence: TGTGCCAGCAGCTTAGTAGTGGACAGCCAAGAGACCCAGTACTTC. The whole variable domain, remainder taken from reference TRBV7-2 and TRBJ2-5, is GAGVSQSPSNKVTEKGKDVELRCDPISGHTALYWYRQSLGQGLEFLIYFQGNSAPDKSGLPSDRFSAERTGGSVSTLTIQRTQQEDSAVYLCASSLVVDSQETQYFGPGTRLLVL.

This clone is medium-sized. The CDR3 sequence is CASGLSGSHNEQFF. The CDR3 DNA sequence: TGTGCCAGCGGGTTAAGCGGGAGTCACAATGAGCAGTTCTTC. This chain uses TRBV6-1 with TRBJ2-1; 8 bases agree with TRBD2. Germline CDR1 is MNHNS and CDR2 is SASEGT. The CDR3 has 14 residues. J lost 5 bases, V lost 8 bases, and 8 bases had no gene match.

This clone was observed at least ten times. Given a much more abundant clone one base away, this may be a read error. In this CDR3 the conserved last residue, phenylalanine or tryptophan, is missing, so a read error is likely. In nucleotides, the CDR3 is TGTGCCTGGAGGGCCAGGGTGGTGTCTGATGGCTACACCCTC. It yields the protein CAWRARVVSDGYTL. V gene TRBV30 combines with J gene TRBJ1-2, with D possibly being TRBD1 (5 bases). The CDR3 length is 14 residues. Germline V gene sequence: CDR1 GTSNPN, CDR2 SVGIG (reference sequence). With 3 bases removed from V and 6 bases from J, the gap between germline ends came to 17 bases.

This clone appeared a few times. The J gene is TRBJ2-7, the V gene TRBV12-3 or TRBV12-4; D is possibly TRBD1 (5 bases). Deletions cut 6 bases from V and 2 bases from J, with 11 bases between. This CDR3 comprises 13 residues. CDR3 coding DNA: TGTGCCAGCAGCCCCGACAGAGCCTACGAGCAGTACTTC. The encoded protein is CASSPDRAYEQYF.

This clone was seen at least ten times. J is TRBJ1-1 and V is TRBV6-1; TRBD1 aligns across 7 bases. Germline CDR1 reads MNHNS; CDR2 reads SASEGT. CDR3 size: 13 residues. V was pared by 4 bases and J by 3 bases, with 2 bases of the junction left unmatched. CDR3 nucleotide sequence: TGTGCCAGCAGTGTACAGGGGCACACTGAAGCTTTCTTT. This encodes CASSVQGHTEAFF.

The chain employs TRBV20-1 and TRBJ1-5; D is possibly TRBD1 (6 bases). The CDR3 has 13 residues. CDR1 and CDR2 (germline): DFQATT, SNEGSKA (reference sequence). The V end lost 2 bases, the J end lost 4 bases, and 9 bases lay between the germline ends. In DNA form, the CDR3 reads TGCAGTGCTAGAAGTACAGGGAATCAGCCCCAGCATTTT. Protein sequence: CSARSTGNQPQHF.

In this sample, this clone turned up many times. Being one base from a much bigger clone, this may be a read error. The rearrangement uses TRBV12-3 or TRBV12-4 and TRBJ1-2, with D possibly matching TRBD1 (5 bases). The CDR3 spans 14 residues. In nucleotides, the CDR3 is TGTGTCAGCGGGAGGGAGCCAGGGTTAAATGGCTACACCTTC. This encodes CVSGREPGLNGYTF.